Listed below are T cell receptor beta chains from one sample, sequenced in a study of T-cell reconstitution after alpha-beta-depleted transplantation in children. In TCRdb, the PCR reads were re-called with MiXCR into one record per CDR3 protein. The profile shows approximately 210,000 distinct CDR3 sequences, roughly 15% of them singletons. The material sequenced was PBMCs from the stem cell graft donor, taken from the stem cell graft. The source of these receptors is a human donor who donated a stem cell graft to a child with acute lymphoblastic leukemia. Each CDR3 is given with its conserved first and last residue. A D gene is named only where the DNA matches it firmly. Not every row has a clone size; where given, it reads once, few, many or a size class.

clone_size d_call j_call v_call cdr3_length cdr3_nt cdr3_aa
many - TRBJ1-3 TRBV5-1 14 TGCGCCAGTCGTCAAGGAAGCTCTGGAAACACCATATATTTT CASRQGSSGNTIYF
few - TRBJ2-7 TRBV5-1 16 TGCGCCAGCAGCTCCTCTCTAACCGGCCCGATCTACGAGCAGTACTTC CASSSSLTGPIYEQYF
few TRBD1 TRBJ2-5 TRBV7-2 17 TGTGCCAGCAGCTTATACGGACAGGGGTCTTTTTTGGAGACCCAGTACTTC CASSLYGQGSFLETQYF
many - TRBJ2-7 TRBV7-9 13 TGTGCCAGCAGCTTAGCGGGGAGAGACGAGCAGTACTTC CASSLAGRDEQYF
many TRBD2 TRBJ2-1 TRBV12-3/TRBV12-4 15 TGTGCCAGCAGCTTTCTAGCGGGAGAGTACAATGAGCAGTTCTTC CASSFLAGEYNEQFF
many - TRBJ2-4 TRBV12-3/TRBV12-4 17 TGTGCCAGCAGTTCGATTTTCAGAAGGGTGGCCAAAAACATTCAGTACTTC CASSSIFRRVAKNIQYF
many TRBD2 TRBJ2-7 TRBV5-1 16 TGCGCCAGCAGCCAAGATCTTAGCGGGAGGAACAACGAGCAGTACTTC CASSQDLSGRNNEQYF
many - TRBJ2-5 TRBV5-1 15 TGCGCCAGCAGCGCGGCTGGCGGGAATGGCGAGACCCAGTACTTC CASSAAGGNGETQYF
many - TRBJ2-1 TRBV9 12 TGTGCCAGCAGCGTCGGGCGTTATGAGCAGTTCTTC CASSVGRYEQFF
many - TRBJ1-2 TRBV27 13 TGTGCCAGCAGTTGGGGGGCCGCGGGCGGCTACACCTTC CASSWGAAGGYTF
many - TRBJ1-5 TRBV6-5 12 TGTGCCAGCAGTTCCCCGAACGGGCCCCAGCATTTT CASSSPNGPQHF
- TRBD1 TRBJ2-2 TRBV4-2 16 TGTGCCAGCAGCCGACCGACAGGGGAGAACACCGGGGAGCTGTTTTTT CASSRPTGENTGELFF
many TRBD1 TRBJ2-5 TRBV10-3 13 TGTGCCACCTCCGACAGGGGGCTTGAGACCCAGTACTTC CATSDRGLETQYF
few TRBD2 TRBJ2-5 TRBV11-2 16 TGTGCCAGCAGCTTAGACCGGGAGGGCCTCGGAGAGACCCAGTACTTC CASSLDREGLGETQYF
many - TRBJ2-4 TRBV20-1 13 TGCAGTGCGAGCCCAGGGGCCAAAAACATTCAGTACTTC CSASPGAKNIQYF
few - TRBJ2-7 TRBV12-3/TRBV12-4 15 TGTGCCAGCAGACCTTCGACAGGCCACGGGCTCGAGCAGTACTTC CASRPSTGHGLEQYF
many - TRBJ2-3 TRBV6-5 17 TGTGCCAGCAGTTACGCGAGAACCGGGATACCCACAGATACGCAGTATTTT CASSYARTGIPTDTQYF
many TRBD2 TRBJ2-2 TRBV20-1 17 TGCAGTGCTAGGGGGCACCGGACTAGCGCGAACACCGGGGAGCTGTTTTTT CSARGHRTSANTGELFF
many TRBD2 TRBJ2-1 TRBV11-1 20 TGTGCCAGCAGCGGCATCTCCGGGAAGCGGGAACAGAGCTCCTACAATGAGCAGTTCTTC CASSGISGKREQSSYNEQFF
- TRBD1 TRBJ2-7 TRBV5-6 16 TGTGCCAGCAGCCTAATGGACAGGGGGCTTCTCTACGAGCAGTACTTC CASSLMDRGLLYEQYF
- TRBD2 TRBJ2-1 TRBV20-1 15 TGCAGTGCCGATGGACTAGCGGGGGCTTACAATGAGCAGTTCTTC CSADGLAGAYNEQFF
many TRBD1 TRBJ1-2 TRBV29-1 14 TGCAGCGTGAGGGTGACAGGGTTGGCCTATGGCTACACCTTC CSVRVTGLAYGYTF
many - TRBJ2-1 TRBV7-9 13 TGTGCCAGCAGCTTAGATATAGAGGATGAGCAGTTCTTC CASSLDIEDEQFF
many TRBD2 TRBJ2-2 TRBV5-1 16 TGCGCCAGCAGCTCCCTAGCGGGGCCCTCCACCGGGGAGCTGTTTTTT CASSSLAGPSTGELFF
many - TRBJ2-2 TRBV11-2 16 TGTGCCAGCAGCCCTAGGGGACTCCTGAGCGGCGGGGAGCTGTTTTTT CASSPRGLLSGGELFF
many - TRBJ2-5 TRBV3-1 14 TGTGCCAGCAGCCAATCTAAAGCTCAAGAGACCCAGTACTTC CASSQSKAQETQYF
- TRBD1 TRBJ2-7 TRBV7-9 13 TGTGCCAGCAGCTCACAGGGGTTGACCGAGCAGTACTTC CASSSQGLTEQYF
many TRBD2 TRBJ2-2 TRBV11-2 16 TGTGCCAGCAGCTTTTCCGGACTAGATCGGTCCGGGGAGCTGTTTTTT CASSFSGLDRSGELFF
- - TRBJ2-2 TRBV6-5 15 TGTGCCAGCAGTTACTCAGGGGAATACACCGGGGAGCTGTTTTTT CASSYSGEYTGELFF
- TRBD1 TRBJ2-1 TRBV6-2/TRBV6-3 16 TGTGCCAGCAGTCCCCCCCGCAGGGGGCTGGTTAATGAGCAGTTCTTC CASSPPRRGLVNEQFF
many TRBD1 TRBJ2-7 TRBV10-3 13 TGTGCCATCCAAGGGACAGGAGCCTACGAGCAGTACTTC CAIQGTGAYEQYF
few TRBD2 TRBJ2-1 TRBV6-1 15 TGTGCCAGCTACGACCTGGAGGGAGGGCCCGATGAGCAGTTCTTC CASYDLEGGPDEQFF
few - TRBJ2-1 TRBV5-5 16 TGTGCCAGCAGCACGCGACCGGGACCTCGCTACAATGAGCAGTTCTTC CASSTRPGPRYNEQFF
many - TRBJ2-3 TRBV5-1 12 TGCGCCAGCAGCGTACTAGCAGATACGCAGTATTTT CASSVLADTQYF
few - TRBJ2-3 TRBV9 14 TGTGCCAGCACCCCGGGCGGGATGGAAGATACGCAGTATTTT CASTPGGMEDTQYF
many - TRBJ2-1 TRBV29-1 14 TGCAGCGTGTCGCAGGCGCAGTCCTACAATGAGCAGTTCTTC CSVSQAQSYNEQFF
many - TRBJ2-5 TRBV20-1 17 TGCAGTGCTAGAGATCATTGGGGTGCTCGAAATCAAGAGACCCAGTACTTC CSARDHWGARNQETQYF
- TRBD2 TRBJ2-1 TRBV7-9 16 TGTGCCAGCAGCTCTAAGCGGGAGGACTCCTACAATGAGCAGTTCTTC CASSSKREDSYNEQFF
few - TRBJ1-1 TRBV12-3/TRBV12-4 14 TGTGCCAGCAGTTTAGATCGGGGAGCCACTGAAGCTTTCTTT CASSLDRGATEAFF
many - TRBJ2-7 TRBV5-1 15 TGCGCCAGCAGCTTGTTACCGGACAGCTCCTACGAGCAGTACTTC CASSLLPDSSYEQYF
few TRBD1 TRBJ1-2 TRBV20-1 15 TGCAGTGCTAGGGCCGGGACAGGGGCAAACTATGGCTACACCTTC CSARAGTGANYGYTF
many - TRBJ2-7 TRBV5-1 13 TGCGCCAGCAGCTTGGCCGACAGGTACGAGCAGTACTTC CASSLADRYEQYF
many - TRBJ2-5 TRBV5-1 13 TGCGCCAGTCGGGACGGCCCCCAAGAGACCCAGTACTTC CASRDGPQETQYF
many TRBD2 TRBJ2-1 TRBV20-1 17 TGCAGTGCTCGCGATACCTTAGCGGGAGGTTCGCACAATGAGCAGTTCTTC CSARDTLAGGSHNEQFF
many - TRBJ2-3 TRBV30 12 TGTGCCTGGAGGGGTGAGACAGATACGCAGTATTTT CAWRGETDTQYF
- - TRBJ1-4 TRBV5-1 15 TGCGCCAGCAGCGGAACCTTAGGAACTAATGAAAAACTGTTTTTT CASSGTLGTNEKLFF
many - TRBJ2-7 TRBV6-2/TRBV6-3 11 TGTGCCAGCAGTTACAGGGACTGGTCGTACTTC CASSYRDWSYF
- TRBD1 TRBJ1-6 TRBV6-1 15 TGTGCCAGCAGTGAATCGACAGGGGGCGGTTCACCCCTCCACTTT CASSESTGGGSPLHF
many - TRBJ2-7 TRBV6-5 13 TGTGCCAGCAGCTATGAAGTTGGGAACGAGCAGTACTTC CASSYEVGNEQYF
many - TRBJ2-7 TRBV12-3/TRBV12-4 11 TGTGCCAGCAGTTCACACTACGAGCAGTACTTC CASSSHYEQYF
many TRBD2 TRBJ2-2 TRBV7-8 15 TGTGCCAGCAGCTTAGGAGCGGGAGTTGCCGGGGAGCTGTTTTTT CASSLGAGVAGELFF
many TRBD1 TRBJ2-7 TRBV6-1 16 TGTGCCAGCAGCCCCCTGGGGGACAGGATTTCCTACGAGCAGTACTTC CASSPLGDRISYEQYF
many - TRBJ1-1 TRBV28 11 TGTGCCAGCAGCTCCCTAAAGGGCGCTTTCTTT CASSSLKGAFF
many TRBD1 TRBJ2-5 TRBV10-3 16 TGTGCCATCAGCGCGCAGGGGGTGGGAGAGCAAGAGACCCAGTACTTC CAISAQGVGEQETQYF
many - TRBJ1-3 TRBV7-8 16 TGTGCCAGCAGCTTAGCGAGGGCACTCTCTGGAAACACCATATATTTT CASSLARALSGNTIYF